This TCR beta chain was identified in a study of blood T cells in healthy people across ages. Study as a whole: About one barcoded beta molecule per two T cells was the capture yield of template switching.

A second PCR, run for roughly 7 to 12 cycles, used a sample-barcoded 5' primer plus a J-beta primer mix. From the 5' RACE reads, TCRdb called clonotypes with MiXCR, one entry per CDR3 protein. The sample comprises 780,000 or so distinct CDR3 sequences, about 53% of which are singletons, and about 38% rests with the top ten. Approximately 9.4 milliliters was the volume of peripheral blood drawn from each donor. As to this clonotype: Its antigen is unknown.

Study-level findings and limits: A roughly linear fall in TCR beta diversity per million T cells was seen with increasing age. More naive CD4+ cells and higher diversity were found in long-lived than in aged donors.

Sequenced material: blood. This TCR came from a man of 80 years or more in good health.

CDR3 protein: CASHPRGNTEAFF. CDR3 nucleotides: TGTGCCAGCCACCCCAGGGGAAACACTGAAGCTTTCTTT. The J gene is TRBJ1-1, the V gene TRBV7-9; maybe TRBD1 (6 bases). Germline lookup yields CDR1 SEHNR and CDR2 FQNEAQ (reference sequence). V gave up 8 bases and J gave up 2 bases, with 12 bases separating them. The CDR3 covers 13 residues.